This entry lists 30 T cell receptor beta chains sequenced from one sample in a study of cytomegalovirus exposure and HLA in healthy donors. The PCR was carried out with 60 Vbeta primers and 13 Jbeta primers. Here immunoSEQ multiplex PCR was the method, and the copy in TCRdb shows in-frame clones only, minus some. The data contain some 190,000 clones, 65% to 85% of them singletons. Input material: PBMCs. These receptors came from a man younger than 35 in good health and CMV-seronegative.

V gene TRBV9 combines with J gene TRBJ2-5; D is ambiguous. Trimming stripped 0 bases from V and 1 base from J, with 10 bases between. The CDR3 covers 15 residues. The germline gives CDR1 SGDLS, CDR2 YYNGEE. The CDR3 is CASSVGEQVQETQYF. The CDR3 nucleotides are TGTGCCAGCAGCGTAGGTGAGCAGGTCCAAGAGACCCAGTACTTC. The full variable domain, completed using reference TRBV9 and TRBJ2-5, is DSGVTQTPKHLITATGQRVTLRCSPRSGDLSVYWYQQSLDQGLQFLIQYYNGEERAKGNILERFSAQQFPDLHSELNLSSLELGDSALYFCASSVGEQVQETQYFGPGTRLLVL.

V gene TRBV7-9 combines with J gene TRBJ2-3; no firm D call. CDR1 is SEHNR, CDR2 FQNEAQ, per germline (reference sequence). The V end was cut by 5 bases, the J end by 1 base, with 7 bases between. This CDR3 is built from 13 residues. In DNA form, the CDR3 reads TGTGCCAGCAGCCAACGGGGCACAGATACGCAGTATTTT. Translation gives CASSQRGTDTQYF.

The chain recombines TRBV4-2 with TRBJ2-7; D is unresolved. Germline values: CDR1 LGHNA, CDR2 YNFKEQ. The CDR3 has 16 residues. The V gene lost 0 bases and the J gene lost 0 bases, with 12 bases spanning the gap. The CDR3 here is CASSQEARPSSYEQYF. As DNA, the CDR3 is TGTGCCAGCAGCCAAGAGGCCAGGCCCAGCTCCTACGAGCAGTACTTC.

This clone was counted between two and nine times. The CDR3 DNA reads TGTGCCAGCAGCTTGGACAGGGCGGAATCCTACGAGCAGTACTTC. Amino acid sequence: CASSLDRAESYEQYF. The chain combines TRBV5-4 with TRBJ2-7; maybe TRBD1 (6 bases). Trimming removed 0 bases at V and 1 base at J, with 11 bases between. The CDR3 runs 15 residues. The germline V gene has CDR1 SGHNT and CDR2 YYREEE (reference sequence).

The rearrangement uses TRBV19 and TRBJ1-2; possibly TRBD1 for D (5 bases). Germline V gene sequence: CDR1 LNHDA, CDR2 SQIVND (reference sequence). V shed 11 bases and J shed 7 bases, with 20 bases lying between them. The CDR3 loop spans 13 amino acids. The CDR3 bases are TGTGCCTGCAGAGAAGGCGGGGCCCTTGGCTACACCTTC. Its translation: CACREGGALGYTF.

V is TRBV7-2 and J is TRBJ2-7; D is undetermined. Per the germline V gene, CDR1 is SGHTA and CDR2 is FQGNSA. CDR3 length equals 15 residues. Trimming took off 6 bases at V and 3 bases at J, with 18 bases between the two ends. This CDR3 is CASSHTGGSGYEQYF. For the CDR3, the DNA is TGTGCCAGCAGTCACACTGGCGGCTCCGGCTACGAGCAGTACTTC.

The rearrangement links TRBV6-5 to TRBJ2-2, with TRBD2 matching 13 bases. This CDR3 comprises 15 residues. V shed 8 bases and J 6 bases; nucleotides not matched to a gene: 6. Germline loops: CDR1 MNHEY, CDR2 SVGAGI. The CDR3 DNA is TGTGCCAGCGGAACTAGCGGGAGGGCCCCCGGGGAGCTGTTTTTT. This gives the protein CASGTSGRAPGELFF.

This clone was detected only once. This chain joins TRBV18 and TRBJ2-1, with 7 bases fitting TRBD1. V shed 0 bases, J shed 7 bases, and the junction held 9 bases outside the gene matches. This CDR3 has 16 amino acids. In germline, CDR1 is KGHSH, CDR2 LQKENI. CDR3 DNA sequence: TGTGCCAGCTCACCACCTAACAGGGGCTTCGGGAATGAGCAGTTCTTC. This codes for CASSPPNRGFGNEQFF.

This chain links TRBV5-4 with TRBJ2-3, with D hard to call. This CDR3 is 15 amino acids long. The V end lost 1 base, the J end lost 5 bases, and 14 bases lay between the germline ends. The germline V gene has CDR1 SGHNT and CDR2 YYREEE (reference sequence). CDR3 nucleotides: TGTGCCAGCAGCTTGCGAGGTACCCCGGGAGATACGCAGTATTTT. Protein product: CASSLRGTPGDTQYF.

The chain combines TRBV5-4 with TRBJ2-5; D may be TRBD1 (7 bases). The germline CDR1 and CDR2 sequences are SGHNT and YYREEE (reference sequence). Trimming removed 4 bases at V and 5 bases at J, with 24 bases between. The CDR3 is 17 residues long. This chain's CDR3 is CASSLRRGLKIWETQYF. The CDR3 DNA reads as TGTGCCAGCAGCCTACGGAGGGGGCTCAAGATTTGGGAGACCCAGTACTTC.

V is TRBV5-4 and J is TRBJ2-1; weak D call: TRBD2 (7 bases). The germline gives CDR1 SGHNT, CDR2 YYREEE (reference sequence). CDR3 length equals 15 residues. Trimming left V 0 bases short and J 8 bases short, with 15 bases between. CDR3 loop: CASSLEGGFGDEQFF. In DNA form, the CDR3 reads TGTGCCAGCAGCTTGGAGGGGGGGTTCGGCGATGAGCAGTTCTTC.

The chain uses TRBV7-6 and TRBJ1-2; no definite D call. CDR1 is SGHVS, CDR2 FNYEAQ, per germline. Trimming removed 1 base at V and 4 bases at J, with 13 bases between. The CDR3 runs to 15 residues. The CDR3 DNA follows: TGTGCCAGCAGCTTAGGGGCAGGTTTGTCCTATGGCTACACCTTC. Protein: CASSLGAGLSYGYTF. The complete variable domain, with remaining parts taken from reference TRBV7-6 and TRBJ1-2, reads GAGVSQSPRYKVTKRGQDVALRCDPISGHVSLYWYRQALGQGPEFLTYFNYEAQQDKSGLPNDRFSAERPEGSISTLTIQRTEQRDSAMYRCASSLGAGLSYGYTFGSGTRLTVV.

The CDR3 coding sequence is TGTGCCAGCAGCCCGGACTTGACAAGCTCCTACAATGAGCAGTTCTTC. Translation gives CASSPDLTSSYNEQFF. This rearrangement joins TRBV11-2 to TRBJ2-1, with D perhaps TRBD2 (5 bases). The CDR3 is 16 residues long. Germline V gene data show CDR1 as SGHAT and CDR2 as FQNNGV. Between the trimmed V and J ends, which lost 5 bases and 0 bases, there was a span of 14 bases.

The CDR3 sequence: CASSFIAGGAETQYF. For the CDR3, the DNA is TGTGCCAGCAGCTTCATAGCGGGAGGAGCAGAGACCCAGTACTTC. The rearrangement uses TRBV7-2 and TRBJ2-5; 10 nucleotides align to TRBD2. The V gene's germline CDR1 is SGHTA and CDR2 FQGNSA. Trimming at V came to 3 bases and at J to 4 bases, leaving 5 bases not matched to a gene. The CDR3 runs to 15 residues. The full variable domain, in which reference TRBV7-2 and TRBJ2-5 provide the parts outside the CDR3, is GAGVSQSPSNKVTEKGKDVELRCDPISGHTALYWYRQSLGQGLEFLIYFQGNSAPDKSGLPSDRFSAERTGGSVSTLTIQRTQQEDSAVYLCASSFIAGGAETQYFGPGTRLLVL.

J is TRBJ2-1 and V is TRBV14, with D possibly being TRBD2 (5 bases). The CDR3 runs 14 residues. V was clipped by 5 bases and J by 8 bases, with 16 bases between them. CDR1 SGHDN and CDR2 FVKESK come from the germline V gene. CDR3 loop: CASSYSQVRDEQFF. The CDR3 nucleotides are TGTGCCAGCAGCTATTCCCAGGTGAGGGATGAGCAGTTCTTC.

The chain is built from TRBV7-6 and TRBJ2-3; 7 nucleotides align to TRBD2. The CDR3 has 15 amino acids. Germline values: CDR1 SGHVS, CDR2 FNYEAQ. Germline trimming cut 1 base from V and 1 base from J; bases unmatched to any gene: 2. CDR3 residues: CASSLGAGGTDTQYF. The CDR3 DNA reads TGTGCCAGCAGCTTAGGGGCGGGAGGCACAGATACGCAGTATTTT. Variable domain in full (rest from reference TRBV7-6 and TRBJ2-3): GAGVSQSPRYKVTKRGQDVALRCDPISGHVSLYWYRQALGQGPEFLTYFNYEAQQDKSGLPNDRFSAERPEGSISTLTIQRTEQRDSAMYRCASSLGAGGTDTQYFGPGTRLTVL.

V usage is TRBV9 and J usage is TRBJ1-6; the D is unclear. The CDR3 is 15 residues long. The germline V and J ends were trimmed by 5 bases and 0 bases, with 9 bases remaining between them. Germline V gives CDR1 SGDLS, CDR2 YYNGEE. The DNA of the CDR3 is TGTGCCAGCAGGGCCGGGAGCTCCTATAATTCACCCCTCCACTTT. Protein sequence: CASRAGSSYNSPLHF. Supplemented by reference TRBV9 and TRBJ1-6, the full variable domain reads DSGVTQTPKHLITATGQRVTLRCSPRSGDLSVYWYQQSLDQGLQFLIQYYNGEERAKGNILERFSAQQFPDLHSELNLSSLELGDSALYFCASRAGSSYNSPLHFGNGTRLTVT.

J is TRBJ1-5 and V is TRBV5-8, with D tentatively TRBD1 (5 bases). The CDR3 spans 13 residues. The germline gives CDR1 SGHTS, CDR2 YDEGEE. With 0 bases removed from V and 7 bases from J, the gap between germline ends came to 8 bases. The CDR3 DNA reads as TGTGCCAGCAGCTTGGAGGGGTGGCAGCCCCAGCATTTT. This encodes CASSLEGWQPQHF.

V gene TRBV19 combines with J gene TRBJ1-1, with a possible D match to TRBD1 (5 bases). The CDR3 has 15 residues. With 6 bases removed from V and 2 bases from J, the gap between germline ends came to 16 bases. Germline V lookup: CDR1 LNHDA, CDR2 SQIVND (reference sequence). The CDR3 spells CASSPGGVGNTEAFF. The CDR3 nucleotides are TGTGCCAGTAGCCCGGGGGGTGTAGGAAACACTGAAGCTTTCTTT.

The CDR3 DNA reads TGTGCCAGCAGCTTGGGTCAAGTGGGAGTAGAGGAGACCCAGTACTTC. Amino acid sequence: CASSLGQVGVEETQYF. The chain has TRBV11-3 and TRBJ2-5, with D possibly being TRBD2 (5 bases). This CDR3 region has 16 residues. Germline V gene data show CDR1 as SGHNT and CDR2 as YENEEA. Trimming took off 3 bases at V and 5 bases at J, with 19 bases between the two ends.

The chain couples TRBV7-2 to TRBJ2-7; D is uncertain. V gave up 0 bases and J gave up 5 bases, with 11 bases separating them. CDR3 length: 14 amino acids. Germline V CDR1 and CDR2: SGHTA, FQGNSA. Here the CDR3 DNA reads TGTGCCAGCAGCTTAGCGGGCCTTCCTAACGAGCAGTACTTC. It codes for CASSLAGLPNEQYF.

J is TRBJ2-7 and V is TRBV29-1, with 14 bases fitting TRBD2. V was clipped by 6 bases and J by 3 bases; unmatched bases: 7. Germline assignment: CDR1 SQVTM and CDR2 ANQGSEA. The CDR3 contains 15 residues. The CDR3 spells CSVDPGTSGSYEQYF. CDR3 in DNA: TGCAGCGTCGACCCTGGGACTAGCGGGAGCTACGAGCAGTACTTC.

V usage is TRBV2 and J usage is TRBJ1-1; TRBD1 matches at 7 bases. The germline CDR1 and CDR2 sequences are SNHLY and FYNNEI. The CDR3 totals 15 residues. The V and J ends lost 2 bases and 0 bases, in that order; junction bases with no gene match: 3. Here the CDR3 DNA reads TGTGCCAGCAGTGAAACAGGGGCCCTGAACACTGAAGCTTTCTTT. Its translation: CASSETGALNTEAFF.

This chain connects TRBV7-9 to TRBJ1-2; no firm D call. The germline V gene encodes CDR1 SEHNR and CDR2 FQNEAQ (reference sequence). The CDR3 length is 13 residues. Deletions cut 2 bases from V and 2 bases from J, with 6 bases between. CDR3 in DNA: TGTGCCAGCAGCTTAAGCAGGAACTATGGCTACACCTTC. Its translation is CASSLSRNYGYTF.

Concerning this clone itself: Sequence at one end of the junction differs from germline and may be a read error. This chain joins TRBV7-7 and TRBJ2-1; D gene ambiguous. The CDR3 loop spans 14 amino acids. Looked up from germline, CDR1 is SSHAT and CDR2 is FNYEAQ (reference sequence). For the CDR3, the DNA is TGTGCTAGCAGCTTAGCCCACTCCTACAATGAGCAGTTCTTC. Translated, it gives CASSLAHSYNEQFF.

This sequence joins TRBV9 and TRBJ1-2; no definite D call. Germline CDR1 reads SGDLS; CDR2 reads YYNGEE. This CDR3 region has 15 residues. V was cut by 0 bases and J by 4 bases, with 13 bases left in between. CDR3 sequence reads: CASSVGPSGIYGYTF. The CDR3 region has the DNA TGTGCCAGCAGCGTAGGTCCGAGCGGTATCTATGGCTACACCTTC.

This chain links TRBV4-1 with TRBJ2-7; 10 bases are shared with TRBD1. This CDR3 is built from 14 residues. J gave up 4 bases and V 2 bases, and 2 bases lay outside the gene matches. CDR1 MGHRA and CDR2 YSYEKL come from the germline V gene. CDR3 loop: CASSQMGQGYEQYF. Written as DNA, the CDR3 is TGCGCCAGCAGCCAAATGGGACAGGGGTACGAGCAGTACTTC.

The rearrangement uses TRBV5-1 and TRBJ2-6, with 8 bases lining up with TRBD1. Germline V CDR1 and CDR2: SGHRS, YFSETQ. Unmatched junction bases numbered 5, after V lost 0 bases and J lost 3 bases. This CDR3 has 17 residues. In DNA, the CDR3 is TGCGCCAGCAGCTTGGAAGCGACAGGGGTTGGGGCCAACGTCCTGACTTTC. This gives the protein CASSLEATGVGANVLTF. The full variable domain, rest sourced from reference TRBV5-1 and TRBJ2-6, is KAGVTQTPRYLIKTRGQQVTLSCSPISGHRSVSWYQQTPGQGLQFLFEYFSETQRNKGNFPGRFSGRQFSNSRSEMNVSTLELGDSALYLCASSLEATGVGANVLTFGAGSRLTVL.

CDR3 amino acids: CASSRFYSGRRQFF. The CDR3, as DNA: TGCGCCAGCAGCCGATTTTATAGCGGGAGGAGACAGTTCTTC. The chain employs TRBV4-1 and TRBJ2-1; 10 positions agree with TRBD2. V shed 4 bases, J shed 13 bases, and the junction held 10 bases outside the gene matches. The CDR3 extends over 14 amino acids. Germline CDR1 and CDR2: MGHRA and YSYEKL.

The chain recombines TRBV28 with TRBJ2-2, with TRBD2 as a possible D gene (6 bases). Trimming removed 4 bases from V and 0 bases from J, with 24 bases in between. Germline CDR1 and CDR2: MDHEN and SYDVKM. The CDR3 has 20 amino acids. The DNA for the CDR3 is TGTGCCAGCAGTTCTCCCCCAAGGAGGGTGTATGCCGCGAACACCGGGGAGCTGTTTTTT. Translating gives CASSSPPRRVYAANTGELFF.